This entry describes one T cell receptor (beta chain). Its antigen remains unidentified. The sample is drawn from a study of cytomegalovirus exposure and HLA in healthy donors. Findings and caveats of the study: In vitro, a few CMV-associated chains proved specific for CMV antigens.

With 60 Vbeta and 13 Jbeta primers, the PCR was carried out. Method: immunoSEQ multiplex PCR; TCRdb's copy keeps in-frame clones and lacks some. The listing records some 110,000 clones. The CDR3 is made up of 14 amino acids. Per germline, CDR1 MNHEY and CDR2 SVGAGI. Trimming pared 0 bases from V and 6 bases from J, leaving 9 bases between. The chain carries TRBV6-5 and TRBJ2-1, with TRBD2 as a possible D gene (6 bases). This TCR was sampled from a man aged 30 to 45 in good health and CMV-seronegative. What was sequenced was PBMCs. CDR3 amino acids: CASSYSGLINEQFF. The CDR3 DNA reads as TGTGCCAGCAGTTACTCGGGACTCATCAATGAGCAGTTCTTC.